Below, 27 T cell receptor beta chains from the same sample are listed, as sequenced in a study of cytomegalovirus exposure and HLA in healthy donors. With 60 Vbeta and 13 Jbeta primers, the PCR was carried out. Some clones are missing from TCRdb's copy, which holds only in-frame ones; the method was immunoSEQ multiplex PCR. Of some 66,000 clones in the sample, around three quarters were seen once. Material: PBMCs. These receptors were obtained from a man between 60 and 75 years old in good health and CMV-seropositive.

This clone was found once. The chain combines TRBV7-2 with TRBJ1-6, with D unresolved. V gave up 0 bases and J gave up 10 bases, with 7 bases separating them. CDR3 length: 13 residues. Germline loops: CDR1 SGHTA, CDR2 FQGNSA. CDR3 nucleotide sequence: TGTGCCAGCAGCTTAGCTGGGCCCTCACCCCTCCACTTT. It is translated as CASSLAGPSPLHF.

The CDR3 coding sequence is TGTGCCAGCAGTTTTTACTTCCAGGTGTTGGGCTACACCTTC. The encoded protein is CASSFYFQVLGYTF. This sequence joins TRBV28 and TRBJ1-2; no reliable D call. Trimming pared 3 bases from V and 8 bases from J, leaving 16 bases between. Germline V gene data show CDR1 as MDHEN and CDR2 as SYDVKM. CDR3 size: 14 residues.

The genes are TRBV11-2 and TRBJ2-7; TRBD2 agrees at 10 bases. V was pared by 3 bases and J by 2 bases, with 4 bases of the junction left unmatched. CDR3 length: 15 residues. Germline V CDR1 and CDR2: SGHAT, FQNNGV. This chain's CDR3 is CASSFERGGAYEQYF. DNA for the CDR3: TGTGCCAGCAGCTTTGAGCGGGGGGGGGCCTACGAGCAGTACTTC.

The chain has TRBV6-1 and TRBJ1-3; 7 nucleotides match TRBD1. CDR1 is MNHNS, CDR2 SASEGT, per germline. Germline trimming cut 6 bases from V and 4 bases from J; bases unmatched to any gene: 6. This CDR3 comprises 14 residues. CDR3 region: CASRGDRAGNTIYF. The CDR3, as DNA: TGTGCCAGCAGGGGAGACAGGGCCGGAAACACCATATATTTT.

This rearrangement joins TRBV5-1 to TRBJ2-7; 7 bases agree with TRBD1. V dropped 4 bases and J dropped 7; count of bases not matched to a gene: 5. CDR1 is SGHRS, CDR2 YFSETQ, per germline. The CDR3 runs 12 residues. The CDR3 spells CASSRQGDEQYF. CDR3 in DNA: TGCGCCAGCAGCCGACAGGGAGATGAGCAGTACTTC. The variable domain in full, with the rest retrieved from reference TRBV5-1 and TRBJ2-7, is KAGVTQTPRYLIKTRGQQVTLSCSPISGHRSVSWYQQTPGQGLQFLFEYFSETQRNKGNFPGRFSGRQFSNSRSEMNVSTLELGDSALYLCASSRQGDEQYFGPGTRLTVT.

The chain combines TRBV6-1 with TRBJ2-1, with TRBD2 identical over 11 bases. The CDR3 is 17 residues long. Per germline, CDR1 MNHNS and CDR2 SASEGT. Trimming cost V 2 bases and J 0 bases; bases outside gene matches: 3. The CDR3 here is CASSEFSGRASYNEQFF. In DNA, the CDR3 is TGTGCCAGCAGTGAATTTAGCGGGAGGGCCTCCTACAATGAGCAGTTCTTC.

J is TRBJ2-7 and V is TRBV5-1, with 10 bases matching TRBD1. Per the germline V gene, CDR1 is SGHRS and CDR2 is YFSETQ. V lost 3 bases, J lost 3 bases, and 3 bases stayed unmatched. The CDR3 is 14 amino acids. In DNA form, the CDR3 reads TGCGCCAGCAGCTCCGGGACAGGGGACTACGAGCAGTACTTC. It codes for CASSSGTGDYEQYF.

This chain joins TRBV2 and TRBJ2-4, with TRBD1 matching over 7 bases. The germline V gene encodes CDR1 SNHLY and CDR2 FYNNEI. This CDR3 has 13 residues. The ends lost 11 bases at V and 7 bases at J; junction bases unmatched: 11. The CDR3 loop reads CAGKETGLNIQYF. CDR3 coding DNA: TGTGCCGGCAAAGAGACAGGGCTTAACATTCAGTACTTC.

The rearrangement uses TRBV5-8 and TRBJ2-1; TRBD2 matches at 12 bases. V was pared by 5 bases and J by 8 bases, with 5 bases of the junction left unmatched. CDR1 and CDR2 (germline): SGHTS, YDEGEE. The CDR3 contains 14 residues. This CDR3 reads CASRLAGGGDEQFF. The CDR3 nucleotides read TGTGCCAGCAGACTAGCGGGGGGCGGGGATGAGCAGTTCTTC.

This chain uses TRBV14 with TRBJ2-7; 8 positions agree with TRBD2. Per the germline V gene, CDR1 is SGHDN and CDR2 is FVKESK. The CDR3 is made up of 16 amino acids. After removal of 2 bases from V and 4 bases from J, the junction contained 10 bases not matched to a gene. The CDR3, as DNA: TGTGCCAGCAGCCAAAGTTTCGGGGGGGCCTTTTACGAGCAGTACTTC. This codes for CASSQSFGGAFYEQYF.

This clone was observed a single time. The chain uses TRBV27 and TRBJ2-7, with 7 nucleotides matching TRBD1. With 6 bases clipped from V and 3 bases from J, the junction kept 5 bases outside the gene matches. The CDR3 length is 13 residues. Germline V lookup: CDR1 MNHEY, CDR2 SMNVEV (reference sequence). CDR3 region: CASSPTGFYEQYF. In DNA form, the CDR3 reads TGTGCCAGCAGCCCGACAGGGTTCTACGAGCAGTACTTC.

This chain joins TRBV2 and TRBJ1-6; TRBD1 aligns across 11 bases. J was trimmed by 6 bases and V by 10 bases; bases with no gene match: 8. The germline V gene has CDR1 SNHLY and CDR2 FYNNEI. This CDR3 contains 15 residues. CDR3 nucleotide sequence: TGTGCCACCGTCGGGACAGGGGGAACTAATTCACCCCTCCACTTT. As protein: CATVGTGGTNSPLHF.

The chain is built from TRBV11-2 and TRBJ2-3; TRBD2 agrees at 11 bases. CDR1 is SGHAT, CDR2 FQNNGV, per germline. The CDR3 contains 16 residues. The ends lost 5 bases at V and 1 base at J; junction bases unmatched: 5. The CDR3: CASSGLLAGGTDTQYF. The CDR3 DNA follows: TGTGCCAGCAGCGGATTACTAGCGGGGGGCACAGATACGCAGTATTTT.

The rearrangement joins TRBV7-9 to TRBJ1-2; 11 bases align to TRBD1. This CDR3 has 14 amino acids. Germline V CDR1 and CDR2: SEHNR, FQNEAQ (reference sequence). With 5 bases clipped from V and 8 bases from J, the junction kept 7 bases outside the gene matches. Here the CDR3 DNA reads TGTGCCAGCAGCGGGGACAGGGGGGGGTACGGCTACACCTTC. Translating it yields CASSGDRGGYGYTF.

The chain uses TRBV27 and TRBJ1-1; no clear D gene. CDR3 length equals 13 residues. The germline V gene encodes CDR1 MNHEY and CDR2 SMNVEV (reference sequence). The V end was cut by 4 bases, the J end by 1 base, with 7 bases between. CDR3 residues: CASSSQWNTEAFF. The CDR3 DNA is TGTGCCAGCAGTTCTCAGTGGAACACTGAAGCTTTCTTT.

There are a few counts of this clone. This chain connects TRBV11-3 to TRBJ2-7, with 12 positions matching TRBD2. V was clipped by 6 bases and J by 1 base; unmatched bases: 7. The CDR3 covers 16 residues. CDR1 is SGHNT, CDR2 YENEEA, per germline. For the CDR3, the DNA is TGTGCCAGCAGGTCGACTAGCGGGAGTGCGTCCTACGAGCAGTACTTC. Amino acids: CASRSTSGSASYEQYF.

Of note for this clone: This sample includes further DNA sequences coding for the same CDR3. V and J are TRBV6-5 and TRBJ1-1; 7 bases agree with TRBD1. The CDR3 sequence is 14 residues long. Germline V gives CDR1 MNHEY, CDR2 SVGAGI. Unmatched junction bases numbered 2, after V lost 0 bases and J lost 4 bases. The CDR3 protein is CASSYSQGGTEAFF. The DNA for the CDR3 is TGTGCCAGCAGTTACTCTCAGGGGGGCACTGAAGCTTTCTTT.

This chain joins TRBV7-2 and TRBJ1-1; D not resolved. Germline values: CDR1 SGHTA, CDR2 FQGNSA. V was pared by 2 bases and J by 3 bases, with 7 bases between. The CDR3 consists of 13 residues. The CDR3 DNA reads TGTGCCAGCAGCTTAACGAGAGACACTGAAGCTTTCTTT. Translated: CASSLTRDTEAFF.

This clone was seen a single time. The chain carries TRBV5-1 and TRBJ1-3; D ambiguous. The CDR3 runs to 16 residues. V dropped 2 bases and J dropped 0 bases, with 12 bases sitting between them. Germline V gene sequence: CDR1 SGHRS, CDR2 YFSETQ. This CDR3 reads CASSLNSRSSGNTIYF. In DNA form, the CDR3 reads TGCGCCAGCAGCTTAAATTCAAGGAGCTCTGGAAACACCATATATTTT. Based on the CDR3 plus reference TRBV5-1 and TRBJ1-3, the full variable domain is KAGVTQTPRYLIKTRGQQVTLSCSPISGHRSVSWYQQTPGQGLQFLFEYFSETQRNKGNFPGRFSGRQFSNSRSEMNVSTLELGDSALYLCASSLNSRSSGNTIYFGEGSWLTVV.

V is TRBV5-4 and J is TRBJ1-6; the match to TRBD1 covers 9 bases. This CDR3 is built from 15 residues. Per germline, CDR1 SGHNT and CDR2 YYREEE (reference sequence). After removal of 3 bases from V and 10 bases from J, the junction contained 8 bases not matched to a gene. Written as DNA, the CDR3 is TGTGCCAGCAGCTCTCCGGGACAGGGAGAATCACCCCTCCACTTT. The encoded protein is CASSSPGQGESPLHF.

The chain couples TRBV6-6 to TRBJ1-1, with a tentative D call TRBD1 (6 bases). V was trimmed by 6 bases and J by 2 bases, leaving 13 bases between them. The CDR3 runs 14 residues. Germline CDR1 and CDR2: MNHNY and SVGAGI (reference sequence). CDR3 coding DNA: TGTGCCAGCAGGATGGACGGGACAAACACTGAAGCTTTCTTT. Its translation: CASRMDGTNTEAFF.

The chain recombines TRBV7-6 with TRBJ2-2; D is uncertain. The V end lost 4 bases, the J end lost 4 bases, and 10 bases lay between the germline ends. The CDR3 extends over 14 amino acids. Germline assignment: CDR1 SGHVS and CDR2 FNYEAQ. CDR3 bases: TGTGCCAGCAGCTATACTGGAGCCACCGGGGAGCTGTTTTTT. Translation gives CASSYTGATGELFF.

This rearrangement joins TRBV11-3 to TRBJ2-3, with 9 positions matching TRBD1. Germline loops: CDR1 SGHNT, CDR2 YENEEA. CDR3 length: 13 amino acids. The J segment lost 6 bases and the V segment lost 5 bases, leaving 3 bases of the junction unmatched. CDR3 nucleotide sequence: TGTGCCAGCAGCAGGACAGGGGTGGATACGCAGTATTTT. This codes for CASSRTGVDTQYF.

The CDR3 sequence: CASSPGQIATNEKLFF. CDR3 bases: TGTGCCAGCAGCCCCGGACAGATTGCAACTAATGAAAAACTGTTTTTT. The chain uses TRBV11-3 and TRBJ1-4; D may be TRBD1 (6 bases). The CDR3 covers 16 residues. Trimming pared 5 bases from V and 0 bases from J, leaving 13 bases between. Germline values: CDR1 SGHNT, CDR2 YENEEA. The complete variable domain, with remaining parts taken from reference TRBV11-3 and TRBJ1-4, reads EAGVVQSPRYKIIEKKQPVAFWCNPISGHNTLYWYLQNLGQGPELLIRYENEEAVDDSQLPKDRFSAERLKGVDSTLKIQPAELGDSAVYLCASSPGQIATNEKLFFGSGTQLSVL.

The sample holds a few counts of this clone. The CDR3 DNA is TGTGCCAGCAGCTACGGACAGGCCTCCAATCAGCCCCAGCATTTT. Translating it yields CASSYGQASNQPQHF. V is TRBV13 and J is TRBJ1-5, with 7 nucleotides matching TRBD1. The V and J ends lost 4 bases and 3 bases, in that order; junction bases with no gene match: 6. CDR1 and CDR2 from the germline V gene are PRHDT and FYEKMQ (reference sequence). This CDR3 comprises 15 residues.

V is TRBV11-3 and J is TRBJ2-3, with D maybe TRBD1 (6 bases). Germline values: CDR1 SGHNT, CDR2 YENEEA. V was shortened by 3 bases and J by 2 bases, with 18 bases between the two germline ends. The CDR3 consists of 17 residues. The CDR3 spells CASSFLAGAGSTDTQYF. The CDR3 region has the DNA TGTGCCAGCAGCTTTCTTGCAGGGGCCGGATCCACAGATACGCAGTATTTT.

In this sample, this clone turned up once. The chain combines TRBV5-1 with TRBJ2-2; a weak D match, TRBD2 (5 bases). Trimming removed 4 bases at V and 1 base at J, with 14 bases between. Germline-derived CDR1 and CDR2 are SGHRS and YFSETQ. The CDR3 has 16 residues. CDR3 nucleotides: TGCGCCAGCAGCCTGGGAGCGTTTAAGAACACCGGGGAGCTGTTTTTT. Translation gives CASSLGAFKNTGELFF. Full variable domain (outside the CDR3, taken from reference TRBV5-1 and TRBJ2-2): KAGVTQTPRYLIKTRGQQVTLSCSPISGHRSVSWYQQTPGQGLQFLFEYFSETQRNKGNFPGRFSGRQFSNSRSEMNVSTLELGDSALYLCASSLGAFKNTGELFFGEGSRLTVL.